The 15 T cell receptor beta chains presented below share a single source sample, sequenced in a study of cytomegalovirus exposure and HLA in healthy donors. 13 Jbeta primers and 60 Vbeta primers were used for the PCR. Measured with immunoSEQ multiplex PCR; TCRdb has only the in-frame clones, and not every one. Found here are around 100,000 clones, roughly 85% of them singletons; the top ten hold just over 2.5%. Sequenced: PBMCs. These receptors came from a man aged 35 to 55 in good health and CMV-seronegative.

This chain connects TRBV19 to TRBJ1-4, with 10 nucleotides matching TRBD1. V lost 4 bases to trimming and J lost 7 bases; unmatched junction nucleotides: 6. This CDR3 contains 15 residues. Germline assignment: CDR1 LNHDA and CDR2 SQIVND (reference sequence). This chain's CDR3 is CASSTDRGRGEKLFF. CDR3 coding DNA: TGTGCCAGTAGTACCGACAGGGGGCGCGGTGAAAAACTGTTTTTT.

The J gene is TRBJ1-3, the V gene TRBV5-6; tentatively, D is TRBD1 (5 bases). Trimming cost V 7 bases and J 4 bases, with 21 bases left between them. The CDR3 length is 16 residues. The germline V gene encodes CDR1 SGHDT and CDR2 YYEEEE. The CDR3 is CASRMAGKVSGNTIYF. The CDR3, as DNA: TGTGCCAGCCGGATGGCAGGGAAAGTCTCAGGAAACACCATATATTTT.

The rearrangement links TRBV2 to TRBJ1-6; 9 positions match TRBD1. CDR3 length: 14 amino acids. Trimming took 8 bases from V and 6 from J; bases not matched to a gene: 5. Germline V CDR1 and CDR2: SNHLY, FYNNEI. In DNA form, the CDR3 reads TGTGCCAGCGGAGGGGACAGGGTTAATTCACCCCTCCACTTT. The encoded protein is CASGGDRVNSPLHF.

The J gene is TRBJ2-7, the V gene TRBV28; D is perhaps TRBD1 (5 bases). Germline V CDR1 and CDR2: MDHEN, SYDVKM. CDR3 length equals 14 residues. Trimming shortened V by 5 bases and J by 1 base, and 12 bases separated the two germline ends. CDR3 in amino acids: CASSKPQGSYEQYF. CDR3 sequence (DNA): TGTGCCAGCAGTAAACCCCAGGGTTCCTACGAGCAGTACTTC.

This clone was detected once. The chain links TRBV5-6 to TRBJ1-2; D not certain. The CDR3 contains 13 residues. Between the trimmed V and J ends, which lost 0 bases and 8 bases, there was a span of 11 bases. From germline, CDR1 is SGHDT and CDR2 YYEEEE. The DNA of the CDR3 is TGTGCCAGCAGCTTGGATCTAGGGAGCGGCTACACCTTC. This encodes CASSLDLGSGYTF.

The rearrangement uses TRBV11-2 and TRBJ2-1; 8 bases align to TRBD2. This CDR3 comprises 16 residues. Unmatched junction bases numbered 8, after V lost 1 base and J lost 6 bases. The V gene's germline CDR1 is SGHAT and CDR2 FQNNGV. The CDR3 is CASSLGDGLAGNEQFF. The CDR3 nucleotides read TGTGCCAGCAGCTTAGGGGATGGACTAGCCGGCAATGAGCAGTTCTTC.

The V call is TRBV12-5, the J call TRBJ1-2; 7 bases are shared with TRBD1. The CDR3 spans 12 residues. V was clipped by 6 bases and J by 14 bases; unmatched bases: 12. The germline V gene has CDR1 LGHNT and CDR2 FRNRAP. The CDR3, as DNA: TGTGCTAGTGGACTCTCCGGGACAGCCTCAACCTTC. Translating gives CASGLSGTASTF.

This CDR3 reads CASSLVRSGANVLTF. The CDR3 DNA is TGTGCCAGCAGCTTAGTCAGATCTGGGGCCAACGTCCTGACTTTC. The rearrangement links TRBV7-2 to TRBJ2-6; no definite D call. The germline V and J ends were trimmed by 1 base and 1 base, with 5 bases remaining between them. The CDR3 spans 15 residues. CDR1 is SGHTA and CDR2 is FQGNSA in the germline V gene.

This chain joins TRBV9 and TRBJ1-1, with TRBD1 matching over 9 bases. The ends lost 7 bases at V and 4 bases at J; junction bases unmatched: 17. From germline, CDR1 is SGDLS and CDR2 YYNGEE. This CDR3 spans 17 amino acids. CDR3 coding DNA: TGTGCCAGCGGGGACAGGGACGACCCTGAGGGGGGCACTGAAGCTTTCTTT. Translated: CASGDRDDPEGGTEAFF.

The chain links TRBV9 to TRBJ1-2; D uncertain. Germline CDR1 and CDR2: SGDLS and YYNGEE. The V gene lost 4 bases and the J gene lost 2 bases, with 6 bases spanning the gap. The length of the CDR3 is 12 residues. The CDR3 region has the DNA TGTGCCAGCAGCTACCAGAACTATGGCTACACCTTC. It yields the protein CASSYQNYGYTF.

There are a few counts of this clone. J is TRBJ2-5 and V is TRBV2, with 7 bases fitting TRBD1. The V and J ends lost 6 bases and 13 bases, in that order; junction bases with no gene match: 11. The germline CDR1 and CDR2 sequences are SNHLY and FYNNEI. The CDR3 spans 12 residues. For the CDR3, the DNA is TGTGCCAGCAGAGCTACCGGGACAGTTATGTACTTC. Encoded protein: CASRATGTVMYF.

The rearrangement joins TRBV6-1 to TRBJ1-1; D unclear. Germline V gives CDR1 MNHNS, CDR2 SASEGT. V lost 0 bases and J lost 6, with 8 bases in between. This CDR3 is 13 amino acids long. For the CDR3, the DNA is TGTGCCAGCAGTGAAGCCTACTTCGCTGAAGCTTTCTTT. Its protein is CASSEAYFAEAFF.

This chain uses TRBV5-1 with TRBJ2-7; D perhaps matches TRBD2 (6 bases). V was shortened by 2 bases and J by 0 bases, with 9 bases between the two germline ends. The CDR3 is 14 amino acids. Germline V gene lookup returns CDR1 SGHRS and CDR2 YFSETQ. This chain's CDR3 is CASSFGGSSYEQYF. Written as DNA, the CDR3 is TGCGCCAGCAGCTTCGGGGGTAGCTCCTACGAGCAGTACTTC.

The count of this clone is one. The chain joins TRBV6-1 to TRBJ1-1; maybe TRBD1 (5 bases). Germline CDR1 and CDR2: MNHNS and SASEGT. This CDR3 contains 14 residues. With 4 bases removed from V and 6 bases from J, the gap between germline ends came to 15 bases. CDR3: CASSAGGFGAEAFF. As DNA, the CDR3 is TGTGCCAGCAGTGCGGGGGGTTTCGGTGCTGAAGCTTTCTTT.

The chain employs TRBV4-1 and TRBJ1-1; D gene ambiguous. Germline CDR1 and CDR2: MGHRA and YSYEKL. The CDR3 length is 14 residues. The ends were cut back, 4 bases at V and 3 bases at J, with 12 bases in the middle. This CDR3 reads CASSLSGEDTEAFF. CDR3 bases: TGCGCCAGCAGCCTTTCGGGTGAGGACACTGAAGCTTTCTTT.